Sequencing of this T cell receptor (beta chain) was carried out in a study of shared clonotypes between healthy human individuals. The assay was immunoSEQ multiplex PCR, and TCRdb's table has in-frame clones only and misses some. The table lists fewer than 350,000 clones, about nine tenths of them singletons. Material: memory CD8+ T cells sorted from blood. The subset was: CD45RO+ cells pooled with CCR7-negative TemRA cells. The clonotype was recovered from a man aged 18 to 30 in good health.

The DNA of the CDR3 is TGTGCCAGCAGCTTCGTAGGAGTACGAGAGACCCAGTACTTC. This encodes CASSFVGVRETQYF. The chain links TRBV7-9 to TRBJ2-5; D is ambiguous. The CDR3 has 14 amino acids. V was shortened by 3 bases and J by 4 bases, with 12 bases between the two germline ends. CDR1 and CDR2 from the germline V gene are SEHNR and FQNEAQ (reference sequence).